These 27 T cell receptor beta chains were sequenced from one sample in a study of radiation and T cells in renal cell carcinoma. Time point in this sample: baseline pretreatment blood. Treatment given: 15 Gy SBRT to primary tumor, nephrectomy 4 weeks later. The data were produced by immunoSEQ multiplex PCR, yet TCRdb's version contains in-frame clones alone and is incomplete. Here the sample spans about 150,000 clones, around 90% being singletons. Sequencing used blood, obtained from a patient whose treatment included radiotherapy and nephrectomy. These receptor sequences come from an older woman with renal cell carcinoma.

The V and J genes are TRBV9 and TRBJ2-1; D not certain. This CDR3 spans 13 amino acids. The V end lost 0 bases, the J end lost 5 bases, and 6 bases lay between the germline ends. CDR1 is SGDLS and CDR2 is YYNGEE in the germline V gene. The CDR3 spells CASSVAIDNEQFF. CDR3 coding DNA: TGTGCCAGCAGCGTAGCCATCGACAATGAGCAGTTCTTC.

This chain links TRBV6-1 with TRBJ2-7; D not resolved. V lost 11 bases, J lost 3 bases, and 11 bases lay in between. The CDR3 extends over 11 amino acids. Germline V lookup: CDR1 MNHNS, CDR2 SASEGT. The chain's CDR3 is CAGQTFYEQYF. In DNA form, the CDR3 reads TGTGCCGGCCAGACATTCTACGAGCAGTACTTC.

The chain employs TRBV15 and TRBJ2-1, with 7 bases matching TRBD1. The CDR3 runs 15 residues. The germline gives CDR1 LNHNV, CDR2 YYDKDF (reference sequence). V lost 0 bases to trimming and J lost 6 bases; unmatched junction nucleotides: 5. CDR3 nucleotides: TGTGCCACCAGCAGAGATCAGGGGGTGTTCAATGAGCAGTTCTTC. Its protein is CATSRDQGVFNEQFF.

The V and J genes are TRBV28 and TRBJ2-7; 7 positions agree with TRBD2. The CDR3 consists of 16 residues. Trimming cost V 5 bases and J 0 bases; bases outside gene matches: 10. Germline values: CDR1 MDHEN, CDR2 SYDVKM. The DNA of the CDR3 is TGTGCCAGCAGTGCCCTGGGGAGCGGGGTCTCCTACGAGCAGTACTTC. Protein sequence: CASSALGSGVSYEQYF.

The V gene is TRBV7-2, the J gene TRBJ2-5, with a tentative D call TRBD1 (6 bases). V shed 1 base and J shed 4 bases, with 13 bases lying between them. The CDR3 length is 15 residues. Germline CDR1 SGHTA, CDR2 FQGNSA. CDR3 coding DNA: TGTGCCAGCAGCTTAGATGGCAGGGGAACAGAGACCCAGTACTTC. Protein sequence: CASSLDGRGTETQYF.

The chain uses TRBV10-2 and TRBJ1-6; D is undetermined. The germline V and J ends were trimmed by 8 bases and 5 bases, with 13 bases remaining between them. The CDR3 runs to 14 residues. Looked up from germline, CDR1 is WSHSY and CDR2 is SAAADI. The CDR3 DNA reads TGCGCCAGCGGTCGGAGGGAGGATAATTCACCCCTCCACTTT. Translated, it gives CASGRREDNSPLHF.

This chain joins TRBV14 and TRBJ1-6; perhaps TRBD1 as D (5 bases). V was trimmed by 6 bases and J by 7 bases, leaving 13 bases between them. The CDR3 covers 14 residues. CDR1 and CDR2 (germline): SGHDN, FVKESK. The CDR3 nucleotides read TGTGCCAGCAGTAGGGAGGGGAAAAATTCACCCCTCCACTTT. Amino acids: CASSREGKNSPLHF.

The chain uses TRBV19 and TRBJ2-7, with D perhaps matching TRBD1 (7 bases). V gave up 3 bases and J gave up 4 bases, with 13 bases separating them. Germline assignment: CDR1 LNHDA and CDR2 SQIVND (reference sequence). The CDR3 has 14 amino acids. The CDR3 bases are TGTGCCAGTAGTATCGGGCAGGGGGGATACGAGCAGTACTTC. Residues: CASSIGQGGYEQYF.

The DNA of the CDR3 is TGTGCCAGCAGTATGGACTCGACAGCCAATTCCTACGAGCAGTACTTC. Translating it yields CASSMDSTANSYEQYF. The chain employs TRBV2 and TRBJ2-7, with D tentatively TRBD1 or TRBD2 (5 bases each). Per the germline V gene, CDR1 is SNHLY and CDR2 is FYNNEI. The CDR3 has 16 residues. V was clipped by 5 bases and J by 1 base, with 18 bases between them.

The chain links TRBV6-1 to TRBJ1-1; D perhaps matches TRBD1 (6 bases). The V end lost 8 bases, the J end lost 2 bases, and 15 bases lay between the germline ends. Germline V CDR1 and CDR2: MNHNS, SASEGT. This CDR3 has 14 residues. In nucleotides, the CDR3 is TGTGCCAGCGTTTTCAGGGGCGGAAACACTGAAGCTTTCTTT. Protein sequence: CASVFRGGNTEAFF.

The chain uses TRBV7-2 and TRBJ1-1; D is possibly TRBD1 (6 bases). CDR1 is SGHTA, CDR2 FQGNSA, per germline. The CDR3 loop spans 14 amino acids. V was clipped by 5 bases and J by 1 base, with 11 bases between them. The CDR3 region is CASSRDNKNTEAFF. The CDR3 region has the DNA TGTGCCAGCAGCCGGGACAATAAGAACACTGAAGCTTTCTTT. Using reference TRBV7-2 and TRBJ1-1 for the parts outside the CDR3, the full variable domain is GAGVSQSPSNKVTEKGKDVELRCDPISGHTALYWYRQSLGQGLEFLIYFQGNSAPDKSGLPSDRFSAERTGGSVSTLTIQRTQQEDSAVYLCASSRDNKNTEAFFGQGTRLTVV.

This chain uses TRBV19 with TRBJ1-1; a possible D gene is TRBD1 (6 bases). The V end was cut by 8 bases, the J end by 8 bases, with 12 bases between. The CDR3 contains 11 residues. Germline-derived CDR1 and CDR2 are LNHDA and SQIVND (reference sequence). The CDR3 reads CASSGGFEAFF. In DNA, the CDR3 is TGTGCCAGTTCCGGGGGCTTCGAAGCTTTCTTT.

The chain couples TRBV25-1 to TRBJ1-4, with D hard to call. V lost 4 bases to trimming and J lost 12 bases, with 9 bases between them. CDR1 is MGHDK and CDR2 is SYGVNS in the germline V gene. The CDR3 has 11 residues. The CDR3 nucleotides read TGTGCCAGCAGTGGAGGGAGAGAACTGTTTTTT. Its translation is CASSGGRELFF.

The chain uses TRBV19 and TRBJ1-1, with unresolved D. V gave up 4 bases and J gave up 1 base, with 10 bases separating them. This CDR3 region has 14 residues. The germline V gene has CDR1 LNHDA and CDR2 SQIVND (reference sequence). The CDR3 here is CASSRKLSNTEAFF. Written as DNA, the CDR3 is TGTGCCAGTAGTAGGAAACTCTCGAACACTGAAGCTTTCTTT.

CDR3 coding DNA: TGTGCCAGCAGTGGGGGAGGGCTGGAGGAAAAACTGTTTTTT. Translating gives CASSGGGLEEKLFF. The V gene is TRBV28, the J gene TRBJ1-4, with D possibly matching TRBD1 (5 bases). This CDR3 has 14 amino acids. Deletions cut 5 bases from V and 8 bases from J, with 15 bases between. The V gene's germline CDR1 is MDHEN and CDR2 SYDVKM.

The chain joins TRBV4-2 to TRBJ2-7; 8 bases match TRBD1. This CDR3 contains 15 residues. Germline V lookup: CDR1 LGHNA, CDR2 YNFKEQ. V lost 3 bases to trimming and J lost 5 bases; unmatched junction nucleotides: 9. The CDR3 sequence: CASSQDFGQGNEQYF. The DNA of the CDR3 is TGTGCCAGCAGCCAGGACTTTGGACAGGGAAACGAGCAGTACTTC.

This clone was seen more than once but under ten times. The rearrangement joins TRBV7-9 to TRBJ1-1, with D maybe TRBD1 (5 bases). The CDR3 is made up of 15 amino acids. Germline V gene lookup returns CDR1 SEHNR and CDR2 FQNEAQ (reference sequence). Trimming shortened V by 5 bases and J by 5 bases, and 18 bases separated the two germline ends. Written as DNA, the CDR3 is TGTGCCAGCAGCCCCTCCCGACAGCGGGGAACTGAAGCTTTCTTT. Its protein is CASSPSRQRGTEAFF.

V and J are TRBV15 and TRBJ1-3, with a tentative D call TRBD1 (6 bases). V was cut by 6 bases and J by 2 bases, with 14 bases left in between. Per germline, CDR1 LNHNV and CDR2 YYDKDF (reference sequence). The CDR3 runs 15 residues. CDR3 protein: CATSHRAGTGNTIYF. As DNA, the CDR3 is TGTGCCACCAGTCACAGGGCAGGTACTGGAAACACCATATATTTT.

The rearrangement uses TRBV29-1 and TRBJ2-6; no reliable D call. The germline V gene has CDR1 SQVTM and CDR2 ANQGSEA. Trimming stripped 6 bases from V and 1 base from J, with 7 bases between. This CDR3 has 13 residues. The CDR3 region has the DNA TGCAGCGTCTTAGGGTCTGGGGCCAACGTCCTGACTTTC. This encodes CSVLGSGANVLTF.

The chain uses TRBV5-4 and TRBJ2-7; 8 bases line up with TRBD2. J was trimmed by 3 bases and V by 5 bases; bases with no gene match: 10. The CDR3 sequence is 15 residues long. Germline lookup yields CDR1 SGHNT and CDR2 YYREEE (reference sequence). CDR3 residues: CASRPGLTSGYEQYF. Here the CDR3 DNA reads TGTGCCAGCAGACCCGGACTTACTAGCGGCTACGAGCAGTACTTC.

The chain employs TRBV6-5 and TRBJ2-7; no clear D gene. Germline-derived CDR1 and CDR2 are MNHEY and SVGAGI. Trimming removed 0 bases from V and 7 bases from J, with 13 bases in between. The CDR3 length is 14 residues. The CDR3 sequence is CASSYSLGLGEQYF. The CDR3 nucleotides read TGTGCCAGCAGTTACTCGCTGGGTTTGGGAGAGCAGTACTTC.

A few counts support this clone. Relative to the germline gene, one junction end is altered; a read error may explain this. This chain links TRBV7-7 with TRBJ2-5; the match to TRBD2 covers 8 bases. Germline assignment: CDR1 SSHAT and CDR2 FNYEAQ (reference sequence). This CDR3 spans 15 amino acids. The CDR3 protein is CASSRLPAGVETQYF. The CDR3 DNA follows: TGTGCTAGCAGCCGCCTCCCAGCGGGGGTTGAGACCCAGTACTTC. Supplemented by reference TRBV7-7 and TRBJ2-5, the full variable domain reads GAGVSQSPRYKVTKRGQDVTLRCDPISSHATLYWYQQALGQGPEFLTYFNYEAQPDKSGLPSDRFSAERPEGSISTLTIQRTEQRDSAMYRCASSRLPAGVETQYFGPGTRLLVL.

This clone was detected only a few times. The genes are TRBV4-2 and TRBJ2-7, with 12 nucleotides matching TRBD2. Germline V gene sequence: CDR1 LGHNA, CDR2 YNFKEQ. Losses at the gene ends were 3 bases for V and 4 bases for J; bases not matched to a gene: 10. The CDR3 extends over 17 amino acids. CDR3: CASSHGPPGLAGYEQYF. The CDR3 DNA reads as TGTGCCAGCAGCCATGGGCCTCCCGGACTAGCGGGGTACGAGCAGTACTTC.

CDR3 in DNA: TGCGCCAGCAGCTTGGCCAACGCGGACCCCAGGTACGAGCAGTACTTC. Protein: CASSLANADPRYEQYF. The chain has TRBV5-1 and TRBJ2-7; D is ambiguous. Germline CDR1 SGHRS, CDR2 YFSETQ. Trimming removed 0 bases at V and 4 bases at J, with 17 bases between. The CDR3 covers 16 residues. The full variable domain, rest sourced from reference TRBV5-1 and TRBJ2-7, is KAGVTQTPRYLIKTRGQQVTLSCSPISGHRSVSWYQQTPGQGLQFLFEYFSETQRNKGNFPGRFSGRQFSNSRSEMNVSTLELGDSALYLCASSLANADPRYEQYFGPGTRLTVT.

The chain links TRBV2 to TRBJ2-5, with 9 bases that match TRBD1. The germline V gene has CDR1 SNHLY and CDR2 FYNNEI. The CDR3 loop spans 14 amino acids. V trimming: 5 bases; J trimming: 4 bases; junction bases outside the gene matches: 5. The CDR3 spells CASSQDRGAETQYF. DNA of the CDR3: TGTGCCAGCAGTCAGGACAGGGGAGCAGAGACCCAGTACTTC.

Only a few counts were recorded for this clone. CDR3 region: CASRASGGAGNTIYF. The CDR3 bases are TGTGCCAGCAGGGCCAGCGGGGGCGCAGGAAACACCATATATTTT. This chain uses TRBV28 with TRBJ1-3; D is perhaps TRBD1 (6 bases). The CDR3 has 15 amino acids. Germline V gene lookup returns CDR1 MDHEN and CDR2 SYDVKM. The V gene lost 6 bases and the J gene lost 4 bases, with 16 bases spanning the gap.

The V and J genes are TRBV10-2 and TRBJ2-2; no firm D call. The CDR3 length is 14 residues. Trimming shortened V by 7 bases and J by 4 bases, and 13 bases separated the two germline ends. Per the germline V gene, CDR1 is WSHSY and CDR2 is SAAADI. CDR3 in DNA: TGCGCCAGCACAAGAGGTTTAATCACCGGGGAGCTGTTTTTT. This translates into CASTRGLITGELFF.